This T cell receptor (beta chain) was sequenced for a study of relationships among human T cell subsets. Findings and limits, study-wide: Bead-based sorting did not rule out CD4+CD8+ double-positive cells. Over 50% of CD8+ cytotoxic sequences were in clones over 100 reads; regulatory and Th2 had few.

After negative selection with anti-CD4 multisort beads, CD8+ T cells were positively selected with anti-CD8 beads. T cell subsets were isolated with antibody-coated magnetic beads. TCR alpha and beta CDR3s were amplified from mRNA by semiquantitative ARM-PCR. In ARM-PCR, communal superprimers followed tagged nested gene-specific primers for exponential amplification. First-round products served as template after exonuclease removal of nested primers. TCRdb independently ran MiXCR on the multiplex PCR reads; one entry per CDR3 protein. The table lists more than 4,500 distinct CDR3 sequences, 60% to 70% of them singletons. A word on this clonotype: What it binds is not known.

The clonotype originates from a man between 35 and 55 years old in good health. Sequences were obtained from CD8+ T cells sorted from blood.

CDR3 DNA sequence: TGTGCCAGCAGCTTAGATCTGCGGATGAACACTGAAGCTTTCTTT. Its protein product is CASSLDLRMNTEAFF. The gene calls are TRBV11-2 and TRBJ1-1, with unresolved D. Germline assignment: CDR1 SGHAT and CDR2 FQNNGV. The CDR3 length is 15 residues. The V end lost 0 bases, the J end lost 0 bases, and 8 bases lay between the germline ends.